The TCR beta chain under discussion was sequenced for a study of CD8+CD57+ T cells in acquired aplastic anemia. The overall study: Quantities of DNA derived from sorted CD4+ and CD8+ cells averaged around 3 ug.

Genomic DNA, the template, was used for profiling of the TCR beta VDJ and CDR3. TCRdb used MiXCR to reprocess the reads, holding one entry per CDR3 protein. The sample lists a few hundred thousand distinct CDR3 sequences, roughly 80% occurring once. Germline loops: CDR1 LNHNV, CDR2 YYDKDF (reference sequence). This CDR3 is built from 15 residues. Trimming took 0 bases from V and 6 from J, leaving 9 bases between them. The sequenced patients had an expansion of CD8+CD57+ cells seen by flow cytometry. All patients had severe acquired aplastic anemia. This chain uses TRBV15 with TRBJ1-6; D not resolved. The receptor's source is a human donor with aplastic anemia. The sample comprised sorted CD4+, CD8+, or CD8+CD57+ T cells (not recorded which) from PBMCs. CDR3 region: CATSREGSSNSPLHF. The CDR3 region has the DNA TGTGCCACCAGCAGAGAGGGCTCTAGTAATTCACCCCTCCACTTT.